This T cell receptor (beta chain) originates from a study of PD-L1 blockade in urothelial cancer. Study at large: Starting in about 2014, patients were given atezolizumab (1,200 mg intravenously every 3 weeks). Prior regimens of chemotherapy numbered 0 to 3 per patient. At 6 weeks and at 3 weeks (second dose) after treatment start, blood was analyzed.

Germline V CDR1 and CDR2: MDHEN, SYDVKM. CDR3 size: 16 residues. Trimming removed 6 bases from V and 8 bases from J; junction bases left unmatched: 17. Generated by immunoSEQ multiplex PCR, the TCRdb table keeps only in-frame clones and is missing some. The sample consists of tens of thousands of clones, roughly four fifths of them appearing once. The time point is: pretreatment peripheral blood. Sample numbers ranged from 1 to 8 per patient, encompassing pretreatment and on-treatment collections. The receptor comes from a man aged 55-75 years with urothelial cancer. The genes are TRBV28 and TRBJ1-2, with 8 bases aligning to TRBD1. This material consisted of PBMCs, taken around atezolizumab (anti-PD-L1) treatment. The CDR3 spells CASRPPGQDLSKGYTF. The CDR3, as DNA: TGTGCCAGCAGACCGCCGGGACAGGATTTGTCTAAAGGCTACACCTTC.